These 16 T cell receptor beta chains originate from one sample sequenced in a study of early T cells in non-severe SARS-CoV-2 infection. TCRdb fed the 5' RACE reads into MiXCR, producing one record per CDR3 protein. The data contain approximately 31,000 distinct CDR3 sequences, 5.7% of them singletons. Input material: whole blood. Receptors originate from an adult who was a healthcare worker with PCR-confirmed SARS-CoV-2 infection or an uninfected control (not recorded which).

This clonotype appeared a few times. V and J are TRBV14 and TRBJ2-3; D might be TRBD2 (5 bases). The germline V and J ends were trimmed by 4 bases and 6 bases, with 20 bases remaining between them. The V gene's germline CDR1 is SGHDN and CDR2 FVKESK. The CDR3 covers 16 residues. The chain's CDR3 is CASSPLRQAGSDTQYF. CDR3 DNA sequence: TGTGCCAGCAGCCCTCTGCGGCAGGCGGGTTCGGATACGCAGTATTTT.

At least ten counts were recorded for this clonotype. The chain carries TRBV12-3 or TRBV12-4 and TRBJ1-1; D perhaps matches TRBD1 (5 bases). Trimming pared 3 bases from V and 6 bases from J, leaving 14 bases between. The CDR3 covers 14 residues. Here the CDR3 DNA reads TGTGCCAGCAGTTTTAAAGGGGCAAGGGCTGAAGCTTTCTTT. Protein: CASSFKGARAEAFF.

Ten or more counts support this clonotype. V is TRBV19 and J is TRBJ1-1; D is unresolved. The germline gives CDR1 LNHDA, CDR2 SQIVND (reference sequence). V gave up 1 base and J gave up 4 bases, with 7 bases separating them. The CDR3 loop spans 13 amino acids. CDR3 loop: CASSIVQTTEAFF. DNA for the CDR3: TGTGCCAGTAGTATAGTCCAGACCACTGAAGCTTTCTTT.

This clonotype was recorded many times. The chain combines TRBV11-2 with TRBJ2-4; D is perhaps TRBD1 or TRBD2 (5 bases each). V lost 5 bases to trimming and J lost 4 bases, with 9 bases between them. This CDR3 has 13 residues. The germline gives CDR1 SGHAT, CDR2 FQNNGV. CDR3 nucleotide sequence: TGTGCCAGCAGCCCCGGGGCGAAAAACATTCAGTACTTC. This gives the protein CASSPGAKNIQYF.

This clonotype showed up just a few times. The chain uses TRBV2 and TRBJ1-4; D might be TRBD1 (6 bases). The V gene lost 8 bases and the J gene lost 0 bases, with 10 bases spanning the gap. This CDR3 comprises 14 residues. Germline assignment: CDR1 SNHLY and CDR2 FYNNEI. The CDR3, as DNA: TGTGCCAGCGGAGAGGGGGCAACTAATGAAAAACTGTTTTTT. Residues: CASGEGATNEKLFF.

This clonotype was detected a few times. The V call is TRBV27, the J call TRBJ2-5, with D possibly TRBD2 on 6 matching bases. The CDR3 totals 13 residues. Germline V lookup: CDR1 MNHEY, CDR2 SMNVEV (reference sequence). Trimming removed 7 bases at V and 9 bases at J, with 18 bases between. The chain's CDR3 is CASINSPTGAQYF. The DNA of the CDR3 is TGTGCCAGCATTAATAGTCCCACGGGGGCCCAGTACTTC.

There are a few counts of this clonotype. This chain connects TRBV7-9 to TRBJ1-6; tentative D call: TRBD1 (5 bases). The CDR3 is 13 residues long. V lost 8 bases and J lost 10, with 15 bases in between. Germline CDR1 and CDR2: SEHNR and FQNEAQ (reference sequence). CDR3 DNA sequence: TGTGCCAGCGGGCAGGGCTTGAACTCACCCCTCCACTTT. Its translation: CASGQGLNSPLHF.

This clonotype has just a few counts. The chain combines TRBV6-6 with TRBJ1-2, with D perhaps matching TRBD1 (5 bases). The germline CDR1 and CDR2 sequences are MNHNY and SVGAGI (reference sequence). The CDR3 is 16 amino acids. V was trimmed by 6 bases and J by 0 bases, leaving 17 bases between them. CDR3 sequence: CASSTPGTVANYGYTF. CDR3 sequence (DNA): TGTGCCAGCAGCACTCCCGGGACGGTCGCTAACTATGGCTACACCTTC.

As for this clonotype: A single base separates this from a much larger clone, so it may be a read error. The V and J genes are TRBV5-6 and TRBJ1-2, with D possibly matching TRBD1 (6 bases). This CDR3 region has 14 residues. Per the germline V gene, CDR1 is SGHDT and CDR2 is YYEEEE. The chain's CDR3 is CANSLGQPSYGYTF. Written as DNA, the CDR3 is TGTGCCAACAGCCTTGGACAGCCATCCTATGGCTACACCTTC.

In this sample, this clonotype turned up many times. CDR3 protein: CASSLRASNSPLHF. For the CDR3, the DNA is TGCGCCAGCAGCCTGCGAGCGTCAAATTCACCCCTCCACTTT. V usage is TRBV5-1 and J usage is TRBJ1-6, with D uncertain. The CDR3 runs to 14 residues. Between the trimmed V and J ends, which lost 4 bases and 7 bases, there was a span of 12 bases. Looked up from germline, CDR1 is SGHRS and CDR2 is YFSETQ.

This clonotype has ten or more counts. The J gene is TRBJ1-5, the V gene TRBV20-1; D is perhaps TRBD1 (5 bases). V lost 1 base and J 5 bases, leaving 15 bases between the germline ends. The CDR3 extends over 15 amino acids. Germline CDR1 and CDR2: DFQATT and SNEGSKA (reference sequence). The CDR3 region has the DNA TGCAGTGCTAGAGTTCCGGGACGCTCTGATCAGCCCCAGCATTTT. Protein: CSARVPGRSDQPQHF.

This clonotype occurred many times. The CDR3 bases are TGTGCCACCAGTGAGCCCGGCTCCTACGAGCAGTACTTC. Its protein is CATSEPGSYEQYF. J is TRBJ2-7 and V is TRBV24-1; D remains unclear. The CDR3 length is 13 residues. Between the trimmed V and J ends, which lost 4 bases and 0 bases, there was a span of 6 bases. The germline CDR1 and CDR2 sequences are KGHDR and SFDVKD.

The sample holds many counts of this clonotype. This chain's CDR3 is CASSLGAGGETQYF. In DNA, the CDR3 is TGTGCCAGCAGCTTAGGTGCGGGAGGAGAGACCCAGTACTTC. The chain couples TRBV7-3 to TRBJ2-5; 8 bases are a match to TRBD2. The CDR3 sequence is 14 residues long. CDR1 and CDR2 (germline): SGHTA, FQGTGA. Trimming removed 2 bases from V and 4 bases from J; junction bases left unmatched: 3.

The chain is built from TRBV20-1 and TRBJ2-4; D is ambiguous. In germline, CDR1 is DFQATT, CDR2 SNEGSKA (reference sequence). V lost 1 base and J lost 6, with 10 bases in between. CDR3 length: 13 residues. CDR3 sequence reads: CSARVTGSNIQYF. The CDR3 region has the DNA TGCAGTGCTAGAGTTACCGGGTCAAACATTCAGTACTTC.

The chain recombines TRBV5-6 with TRBJ1-1; D remains unclear. Trimming took 5 bases from V and 4 from J, leaving 18 bases between them. Germline assignment: CDR1 SGHDT and CDR2 YYEEEE. The CDR3 is made up of 15 amino acids. The CDR3 bases are TGTGCCAGCAGGAGAAACCCCGGGCCTTCCACTGAAGCTTTCTTT. It is translated as CASRRNPGPSTEAFF. The full variable domain, completed using reference TRBV5-6 and TRBJ1-1, is DAGVTQSPTHLIKTRGQQVTLRCSPKSGHDTVSWYQQALGQGPQFIFQYYEEEERQRGNFPDRFSGHQFPNYSSELNVNALLLGDSALYLCASRRNPGPSTEAFFGQGTRLTVV.

This clonotype was detected many times. V usage is TRBV3-1 and J usage is TRBJ2-2; D unclear. Trimming stripped 7 bases from V and 6 bases from J, with 12 bases between. The length of the CDR3 is 13 residues. Germline CDR1 is LGHDT and CDR2 is YNNKEL (reference sequence). The DNA for the CDR3 is TGTGCCAGCACTAGGTTCTACGCCGGGGAGCTGTTTTTT. Its protein product is CASTRFYAGELFF.